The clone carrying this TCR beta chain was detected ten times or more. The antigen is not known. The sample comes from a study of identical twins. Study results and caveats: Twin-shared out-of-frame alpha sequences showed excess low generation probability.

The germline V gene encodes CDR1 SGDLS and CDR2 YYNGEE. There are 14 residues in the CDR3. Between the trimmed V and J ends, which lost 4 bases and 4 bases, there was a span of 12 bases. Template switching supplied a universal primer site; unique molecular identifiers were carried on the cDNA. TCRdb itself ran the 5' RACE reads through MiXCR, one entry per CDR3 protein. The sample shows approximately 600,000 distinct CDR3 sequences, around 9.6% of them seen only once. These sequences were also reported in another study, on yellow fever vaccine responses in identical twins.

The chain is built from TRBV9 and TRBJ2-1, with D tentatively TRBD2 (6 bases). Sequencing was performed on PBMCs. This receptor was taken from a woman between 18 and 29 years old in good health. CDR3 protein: CASSPRLGYNEQFF. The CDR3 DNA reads TGTGCCAGCAGCCCCAGACTAGGTTACAATGAGCAGTTCTTC.